Below are 23 T cell receptor beta chains sequenced from a single sample in a study of ipilimumab plus nivolumab after autologous stem cell transplantation. The repertoire was sequenced with immunoSEQ multiplex PCR; TCRdb's copy has only in-frame clones and lacks some. Seen here are some 25,000 clones, 86% observed once, and the top ten hold less than 5.5%. The sample consisted of PBMCs, taken in a trial of ipilimumab plus nivolumab as post-transplant consolidation. All receptors derive from a male donor with diffuse large B-cell lymphoma.

The rearrangement joins TRBV19 to TRBJ1-2; D call uncertain. V was trimmed by 5 bases and J by 8 bases, leaving 12 bases between them. Per the germline V gene, CDR1 is LNHDA and CDR2 is SQIVND (reference sequence). CDR3 length: 12 amino acids. CDR3 nucleotide sequence: TGTGCCAGTAGTCCCGGGAAAACGGGCTACACCTTC. Translation: CASSPGKTGYTF.

This clone was recorded once. This chain links TRBV5-4 with TRBJ1-2, with D unclear. This CDR3 is built from 15 residues. Germline V gives CDR1 SGHNT, CDR2 YYREEE (reference sequence). Trimming shortened V by 1 base and J by 0 bases, and 10 bases separated the two germline ends. The CDR3: CASSLFAGANYGYTF. CDR3 bases: TGTGCCAGCAGCTTGTTCGCAGGAGCTAACTATGGCTACACCTTC.

The count of this clone is one. V and J are TRBV2 and TRBJ1-3; D is undetermined. Germline lookup yields CDR1 SNHLY and CDR2 FYNNEI. CDR3 length: 14 amino acids. V lost 4 bases and J lost 0, with 7 bases in between. The CDR3 here is CASSVVRSGNTIYF. The DNA for the CDR3 is TGTGCCAGCAGTGTCGTTCGCTCTGGAAACACCATATATTTT. Filled out from reference TRBV2 and TRBJ1-3, the complete variable domain reads EPEVTQTPSHQVTQMGQEVILRCVPISNHLYFYWYRQILGQKVEFLVSFYNNEISEKSEIFDDQFSVERPDGSNFTLKIRSTKLEDSAMYFCASSVVRSGNTIYFGEGSWLTVV.

In this sample, this clone turned up a few times. The CDR3 nucleotides are TGTGCCAGCGGGGAACCCCCTAATTCACCCCTCCACTTT. It is translated as CASGEPPNSPLHF. V usage is TRBV27 and J usage is TRBJ1-6; D is undetermined. Germline CDR1 reads MNHEY; CDR2 reads SMNVEV (reference sequence). V lost 8 bases and J lost 6, with 11 bases in between. The CDR3 extends over 13 amino acids.

A single count supports this clone. The rearrangement links TRBV21-1 to TRBJ2-5; no check of the table's D call, TRBD2, against the DNA was made. TRBV21-1 is an annotated pseudogene. CDR3 length: 8 amino acids. CDR3 protein: CASCVKYF. The CDR3 region has the DNA TGTGCCAGCTGCGTGAAGTACTTC.

V gene TRBV27 combines with J gene TRBJ2-7; D gene uncertain. The CDR3 consists of 14 residues. The V gene's germline CDR1 is MNHEY and CDR2 SMNVEV (reference sequence). Trimming stripped 0 bases from V and 2 bases from J, with 8 bases between. The CDR3 loop reads CASSLSKQTYEQYF. For the CDR3, the DNA is TGTGCCAGCAGTTTATCGAAGCAGACCTACGAGCAGTACTTC.

The V gene is TRBV18, the J gene TRBJ1-4; a possible D gene is TRBD1 (5 bases). This CDR3 is 15 amino acids long. Per germline, CDR1 KGHSH and CDR2 LQKENI. V shed 6 bases and J shed 7 bases, with 18 bases lying between them. The CDR3 bases are TGTGCCAGCTCCCGTTCCCAGGGTGTGGGTGAAAAACTGTTTTTT. This codes for CASSRSQGVGEKLFF. Full variable domain (missing parts from reference TRBV18 and TRBJ1-4): NAGVMQNPRHLVRRRGQEARLRCSPMKGHSHVYWYRQLPEEGLKFMVYLQKENIIDESGMPKERFSAEFPKEGPSILRIQQVVRGDSAAYFCASSRSQGVGEKLFFGSGTQLSVL.

This clone has just a few counts. The chain links TRBV4-3 to TRBJ2-7; the D gene is possibly TRBD2 (5 bases). This CDR3 has 13 residues. Germline CDR1 LGHNA, CDR2 YSLEER. Between the trimmed V and J ends, which lost 2 bases and 7 bases, there was a span of 12 bases. The CDR3 DNA sequence: TGCGCCAGCAGCCAACGTCTAGCCCTTGAGCAGTACTTC. Encoded protein: CASSQRLALEQYF.

This chain uses TRBV9 with TRBJ1-6; 10 bases are shared with TRBD1. CDR3 size: 14 residues. V lost 8 bases and J lost 10; bases outside the gene matches: 9. The germline V gene encodes CDR1 SGDLS and CDR2 YYNGEE. CDR3 protein: CARGGTGAYSPLHF. The CDR3 bases are TGTGCCAGGGGAGGGACAGGGGCATACTCACCCCTCCACTTT. The entire variable domain, with the rest obtained from reference TRBV9 and TRBJ1-6, is as follows: DSGVTQTPKHLITATGQRVTLRCSPRSGDLSVYWYQQSLDQGLQFLIQYYNGEERAKGNILERFSAQQFPDLHSELNLSSLELGDSALYFCARGGTGAYSPLHFGNGTRLTVT.

The chain combines TRBV6-1 with TRBJ2-7, with D possibly TRBD1 on 5 matching bases. CDR3 length equals 14 residues. In germline, CDR1 is MNHNS, CDR2 SASEGT. V was pared by 2 bases and J by 4 bases, with 12 bases between. In DNA form, the CDR3 reads TGTGCCAGCAGTGAAAATACAGGTCGATACGAGCAGTACTTC. It yields the protein CASSENTGRYEQYF.

The chain has TRBV7-2 and TRBJ2-3; 8 bases agree with TRBD2. V lost 5 bases and J lost 6; bases outside the gene matches: 7. The CDR3 consists of 14 residues. Germline CDR1 SGHTA, CDR2 FQGNSA. This CDR3 reads CASSRSGVGDTQYF. CDR3 coding DNA: TGTGCCAGCAGCCGTAGCGGGGTTGGGGATACGCAGTATTTT.

The CDR3 coding sequence is TGTGCCAGCAGTGTTTGGGGTTACTATTCACCCCTCCACTTT. Amino acids: CASSVWGYYSPLHF. J is TRBJ1-6 and V is TRBV2; D remains ambiguous. The CDR3 runs to 14 residues. Germline V CDR1 and CDR2: SNHLY, FYNNEI. V dropped 4 bases and J dropped 8 bases, with 12 bases sitting between them.

The chain links TRBV5-1 to TRBJ1-6, with 11 bases fitting TRBD1. The CDR3 spans 15 residues. Germline lookup yields CDR1 SGHRS and CDR2 YFSETQ. V was pared by 4 bases and J by 10 bases, with 7 bases of the junction left unmatched. CDR3 bases: TGCGCCAGCAGCCCAGGACAGGGGGCTTGGTCACCCCTCCACTTT. It translates to CASSPGQGAWSPLHF.

This clone was picked up a small number of times. The rearrangement links TRBV5-1 to TRBJ2-5; TRBD1 aligns across 7 bases. J lost 5 bases, V lost 5 bases, and 15 bases had no gene match. The CDR3 runs 16 residues. Germline V gene sequence: CDR1 SGHRS, CDR2 YFSETQ. CDR3 DNA: TGCGCCAGCAGTTCACCGACAGGGCCTACTCGGGAGACCCAGTACTTC. It translates to CASSSPTGPTRETQYF. The full variable domain, with the rest looked up from reference TRBV5-1 and TRBJ2-5, is KAGVTQTPRYLIKTRGQQVTLSCSPISGHRSVSWYQQTPGQGLQFLFEYFSETQRNKGNFPGRFSGRQFSNSRSEMNVSTLELGDSALYLCASSSPTGPTRETQYFGPGTRLLVL.

The chain is built from TRBV5-1 and TRBJ2-3; weak D call: TRBD1 (6 bases). This CDR3 spans 13 amino acids. CDR1 is SGHRS and CDR2 is YFSETQ in the germline V gene. Trimming left V 5 bases short and J 0 bases short, with 7 bases between. For the CDR3, the DNA is TGCGCCAGCAGTACAGGGAGCACAGATACGCAGTATTTT. Translated, it gives CASSTGSTDTQYF.

Relative to its sample, this clone is medium-sized. CDR3 protein: CASTLGDEQFF. DNA for the CDR3: TGCGCCAGCACCCTAGGGGATGAGCAGTTCTTC. The V gene is TRBV4-1, the J gene TRBJ2-1; D is perhaps TRBD1 (5 bases). The CDR3 extends over 11 amino acids. V lost 7 bases and J 8 bases, leaving 9 bases between the germline ends. Germline V gives CDR1 MGHRA, CDR2 YSYEKL.

This chain joins TRBV5-1 and TRBJ1-1, with D tentatively TRBD1 (6 bases). There are 14 residues in the CDR3. CDR1 is SGHRS, CDR2 YFSETQ, per germline. Trimming left V 4 bases short and J 5 bases short, with 15 bases between. The CDR3 sequence: CASSLLSGETEAFF. CDR3 nucleotides: TGCGCCAGCAGCCTACTGTCAGGGGAAACTGAAGCTTTCTTT. The whole variable domain, remainder taken from reference TRBV5-1 and TRBJ1-1, is KAGVTQTPRYLIKTRGQQVTLSCSPISGHRSVSWYQQTPGQGLQFLFEYFSETQRNKGNFPGRFSGRQFSNSRSEMNVSTLELGDSALYLCASSLLSGETEAFFGQGTRLTVV.

The genes are TRBV11-2 and TRBJ2-3, with TRBD1 matching 7 bases. The CDR3 is 17 amino acids. The junction had 12 bases not matched to a gene; V was cut back by 6 bases and J by 0 bases. Germline V gene sequence: CDR1 SGHAT, CDR2 FQNNGV. In nucleotides, the CDR3 is TGTGCCAGCAGTCATAATGGGGACAGTTCTAGCACAGATACGCAGTATTTT. Translated, it gives CASSHNGDSSSTDTQYF.

This chain connects TRBV27 to TRBJ2-3, with 10 bases fitting TRBD1. V lost 2 bases and J lost 0; bases outside the gene matches: 5. The CDR3 consists of 17 residues. Germline CDR1 MNHEY, CDR2 SMNVEV (reference sequence). In nucleotides, the CDR3 is TGTGCCAGCAGTTTACCGACAGGGGGCGCCAGCACAGATACGCAGTATTTT. As protein: CASSLPTGGASTDTQYF.

The chain employs TRBV5-4 and TRBJ1-2; 11 nucleotides match TRBD1. CDR3 length: 16 residues. With V trimmed by 3 bases and J by 2 bases, 6 bases remained unmatched. CDR1 SGHNT and CDR2 YYREEE come from the germline V gene (reference sequence). DNA for the CDR3: TGTGCCAGCAGCTCGGGACAGGGGGGAGGAAACTATGGCTACACCTTC. It encodes CASSSGQGGGNYGYTF.

This chain uses TRBV15 with TRBJ2-2, with D tentatively TRBD1 (5 bases). Germline V gene data show CDR1 as LNHNV and CDR2 as YYDKDF (reference sequence). The CDR3 covers 15 residues. V gave up 1 base and J gave up 2 bases, with 8 bases separating them. The CDR3 DNA follows: TGTGCCACCAGCAGAGTAGGGGAAAACACCGGGGAGCTGTTTTTT. It specifies CATSRVGENTGELFF.

This chain links TRBV5-6 with TRBJ1-1; 7 bases are a match to TRBD1. CDR1 and CDR2 (germline): SGHDT, YYEEEE. CDR3 length: 16 residues. The junction had 9 bases not matched to a gene; V was cut back by 4 bases and J by 0 bases. DNA of the CDR3: TGTGCCAGCAGCCCTATTGACAGGGCCATGAACACTGAAGCTTTCTTT. Translating gives CASSPIDRAMNTEAFF.

The chain is built from TRBV28 and TRBJ1-3; tentative D call: TRBD1 (6 bases). The CDR3 is 17 residues long. V was trimmed by 5 bases and J by 3 bases, leaving 20 bases between them. CDR1 is MDHEN, CDR2 SYDVKM, per germline. DNA of the CDR3: TGTGCCAGCAGTCCTCCCCGGGGGACACTACTTGGAAACACCATATATTTT. It encodes CASSPPRGTLLGNTIYF.